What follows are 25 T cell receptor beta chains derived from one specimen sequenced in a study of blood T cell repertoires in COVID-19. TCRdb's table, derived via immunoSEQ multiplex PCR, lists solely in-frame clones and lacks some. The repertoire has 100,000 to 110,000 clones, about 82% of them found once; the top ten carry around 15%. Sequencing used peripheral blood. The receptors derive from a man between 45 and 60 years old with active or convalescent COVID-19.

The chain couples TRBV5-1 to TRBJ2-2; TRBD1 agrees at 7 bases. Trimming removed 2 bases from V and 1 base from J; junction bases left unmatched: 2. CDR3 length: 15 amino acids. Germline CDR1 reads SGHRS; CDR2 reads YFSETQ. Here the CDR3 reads CASSFRTGNTGELFF. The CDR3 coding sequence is TGCGCCAGCAGCTTTAGGACAGGGAACACCGGGGAGCTGTTTTTT. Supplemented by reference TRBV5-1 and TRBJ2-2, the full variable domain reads KAGVTQTPRYLIKTRGQQVTLSCSPISGHRSVSWYQQTPGQGLQFLFEYFSETQRNKGNFPGRFSGRQFSNSRSEMNVSTLELGDSALYLCASSFRTGNTGELFFGEGSRLTVL.

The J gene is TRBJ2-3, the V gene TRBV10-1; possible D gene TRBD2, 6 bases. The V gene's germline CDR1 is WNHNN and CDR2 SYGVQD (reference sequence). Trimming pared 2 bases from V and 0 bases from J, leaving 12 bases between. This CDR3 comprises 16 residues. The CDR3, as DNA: TGCGCCAGCAGTGAGGCGGGTGGGACTAGCACAGATACGCAGTATTTT. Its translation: CASSEAGGTSTDTQYF.

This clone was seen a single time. This chain's CDR3 is CASGAGVTNEKLFF. Here the CDR3 DNA reads TGTGCTAGTGGTGCGGGGGTTACTAATGAAAAACTGTTTTTT. The rearrangement uses TRBV12-5 and TRBJ1-4, with a possible D match to TRBD1 (5 bases). Germline V gene lookup returns CDR1 LGHNT and CDR2 FRNRAP. The CDR3 has 14 residues. V dropped 5 bases and J dropped 2 bases, with 9 bases sitting between them.

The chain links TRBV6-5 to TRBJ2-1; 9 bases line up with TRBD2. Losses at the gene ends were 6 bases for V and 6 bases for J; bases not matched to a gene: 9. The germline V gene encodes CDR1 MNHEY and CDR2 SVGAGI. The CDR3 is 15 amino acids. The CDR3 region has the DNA TGTGCCAGCAGCTCCCCGGGACTAGCTCGCAATGAGCAGTTCTTC. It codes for CASSSPGLARNEQFF.

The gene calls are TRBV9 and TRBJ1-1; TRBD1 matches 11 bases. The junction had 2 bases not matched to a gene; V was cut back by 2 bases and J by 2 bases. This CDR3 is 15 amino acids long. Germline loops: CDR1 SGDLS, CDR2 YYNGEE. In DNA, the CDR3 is TGTGCCAGCAGCGTGGACAGGGGGCTTAACACTGAAGCTTTCTTT. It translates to CASSVDRGLNTEAFF.

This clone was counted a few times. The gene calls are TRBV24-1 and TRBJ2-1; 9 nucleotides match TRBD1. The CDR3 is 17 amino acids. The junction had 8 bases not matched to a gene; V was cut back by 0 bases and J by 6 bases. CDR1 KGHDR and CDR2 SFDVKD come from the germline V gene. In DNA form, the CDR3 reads TGTGCCACCAGTGATTTGGTCGGGGACAGGGTACGCAATGAGCAGTTCTTC. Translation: CATSDLVGDRVRNEQFF.

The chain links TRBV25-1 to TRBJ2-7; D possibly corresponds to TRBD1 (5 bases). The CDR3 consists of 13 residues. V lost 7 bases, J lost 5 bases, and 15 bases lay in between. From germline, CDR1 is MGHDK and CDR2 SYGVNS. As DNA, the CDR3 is TGTGCCAGCACCCCATGGGGCAGAGACGAGCAGTACTTC. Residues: CASTPWGRDEQYF.

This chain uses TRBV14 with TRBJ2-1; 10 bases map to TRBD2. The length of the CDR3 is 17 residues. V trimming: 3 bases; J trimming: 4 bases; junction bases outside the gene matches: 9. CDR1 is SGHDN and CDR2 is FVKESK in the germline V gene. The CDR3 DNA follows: TGTGCCAGCAGCCATGTACCCGGGACTAGCGTTTACAATGAGCAGTTCTTC. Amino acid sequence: CASSHVPGTSVYNEQFF.

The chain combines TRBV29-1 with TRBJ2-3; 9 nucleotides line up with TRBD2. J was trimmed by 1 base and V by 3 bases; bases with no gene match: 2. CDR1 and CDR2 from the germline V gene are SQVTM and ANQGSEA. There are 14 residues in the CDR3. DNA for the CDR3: TGCAGCGTTGAGGTAGCGGGGGGCACAGATACGCAGTATTTT. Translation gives CSVEVAGGTDTQYF.

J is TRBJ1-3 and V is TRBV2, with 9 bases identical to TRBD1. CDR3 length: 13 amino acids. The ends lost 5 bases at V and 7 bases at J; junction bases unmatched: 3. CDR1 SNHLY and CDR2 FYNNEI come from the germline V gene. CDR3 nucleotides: TGTGCCAGCAGTAGGGGACAGGGTAACACCATATATTTT. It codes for CASSRGQGNTIYF. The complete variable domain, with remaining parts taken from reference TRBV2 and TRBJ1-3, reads EPEVTQTPSHQVTQMGQEVILRCVPISNHLYFYWYRQILGQKVEFLVSFYNNEISEKSEIFDDQFSVERPDGSNFTLKIRSTKLEDSAMYFCASSRGQGNTIYFGEGSWLTVV.

CDR3: CASSFRYNEQFF. CDR3 bases: TGTGCCAGCAGTTTCCGCTACAATGAGCAGTTCTTC. The rearrangement joins TRBV2 to TRBJ2-1; the D is unclear. The CDR3 contains 12 residues. The germline V gene has CDR1 SNHLY and CDR2 FYNNEI. Trimming removed 5 bases at V and 3 bases at J, with 5 bases between. The full variable domain, its missing parts supplied by reference TRBV2 and TRBJ2-1, is EPEVTQTPSHQVTQMGQEVILRCVPISNHLYFYWYRQILGQKVEFLVSFYNNEISEKSEIFDDQFSVERPDGSNFTLKIRSTKLEDSAMYFCASSFRYNEQFFGPGTRLTVL.

CDR3 sequence reads: CASRAQGAGGTQYF. The CDR3 DNA reads as TGTGCCAGCAGAGCACAGGGGGCGGGGGGTACGCAGTATTTT. The chain combines TRBV7-8 with TRBJ2-3; perhaps TRBD1 as D (9 bases). V gave up 6 bases and J gave up 8 bases, with 18 bases separating them. Germline V lookup: CDR1 SGHVS, CDR2 FQNEAQ. There are 14 residues in the CDR3. The whole variable domain, remainder taken from reference TRBV7-8 and TRBJ2-3, is GAGVSQSPRYKVAKRGQDVALRCDPISGHVSLFWYQQALGQGPEFLTYFQNEAQLDKSGLPSDRFFAERPEGSVSTLKIQRTQQEDSAVYLCASRAQGAGGTQYFGPGTRLTVL.

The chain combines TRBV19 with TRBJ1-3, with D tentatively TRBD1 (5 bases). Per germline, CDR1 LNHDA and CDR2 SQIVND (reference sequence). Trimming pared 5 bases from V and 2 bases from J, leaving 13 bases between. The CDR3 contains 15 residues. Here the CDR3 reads CASSSSGTAGNTIYF. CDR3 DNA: TGTGCCAGTAGTTCATCCGGGACTGCTGGAAACACCATATATTTT.

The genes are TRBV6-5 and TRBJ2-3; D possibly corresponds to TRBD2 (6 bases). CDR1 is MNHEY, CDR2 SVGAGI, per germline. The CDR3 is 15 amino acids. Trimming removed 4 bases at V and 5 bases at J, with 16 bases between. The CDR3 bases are TGTGCCAGCAGTTCAGCGGGCCCGATGGGAGATACGCAGTATTTT. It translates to CASSSAGPMGDTQYF.

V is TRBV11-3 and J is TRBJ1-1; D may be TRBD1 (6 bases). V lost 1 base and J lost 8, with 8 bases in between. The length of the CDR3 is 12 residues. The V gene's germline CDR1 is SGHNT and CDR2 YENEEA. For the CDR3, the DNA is TGTGCCAGCAGCTTAGTTGACAGGGAAGCTTTCTTT. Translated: CASSLVDREAFF.

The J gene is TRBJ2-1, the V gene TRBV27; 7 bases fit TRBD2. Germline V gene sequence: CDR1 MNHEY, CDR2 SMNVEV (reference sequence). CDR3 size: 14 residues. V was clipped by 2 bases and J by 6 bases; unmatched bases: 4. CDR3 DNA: TGTGCCAGCAGTTTAATAAGCGGGATCAATGAGCAGTTCTTC. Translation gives CASSLISGINEQFF.

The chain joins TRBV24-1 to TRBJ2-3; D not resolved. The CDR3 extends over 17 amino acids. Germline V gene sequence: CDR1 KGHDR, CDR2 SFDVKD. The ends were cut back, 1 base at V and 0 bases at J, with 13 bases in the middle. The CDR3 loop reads CATSDFGRRDSTDTQYF. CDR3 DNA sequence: TGTGCCACCAGTGATTTTGGAAGGAGAGATAGCACAGATACGCAGTATTTT.

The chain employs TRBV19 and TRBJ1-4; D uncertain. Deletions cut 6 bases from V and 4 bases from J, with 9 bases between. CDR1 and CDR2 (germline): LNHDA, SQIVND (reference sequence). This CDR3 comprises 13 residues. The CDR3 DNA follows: TGTGCCAGTAGCCCACGGGGTAATGAAAAACTGTTTTTT. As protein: CASSPRGNEKLFF. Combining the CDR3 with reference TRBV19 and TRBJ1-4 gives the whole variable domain DGGITQSPKYLFRKEGQNVTLSCEQNLNHDAMYWYRQDPGQGLRLIYYSQIVNDFQKGDIAEGYSVSREKKESFPLTVTSAQKNPTAFYLCASSPRGNEKLFFGSGTQLSVL.

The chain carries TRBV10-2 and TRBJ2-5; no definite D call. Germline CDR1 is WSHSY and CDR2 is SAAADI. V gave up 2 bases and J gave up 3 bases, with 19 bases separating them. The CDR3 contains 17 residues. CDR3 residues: CASSEPNYGQSEETQYF. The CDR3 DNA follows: TGCGCCAGCAGTGAGCCAAATTACGGTCAGAGCGAAGAGACCCAGTACTTC.

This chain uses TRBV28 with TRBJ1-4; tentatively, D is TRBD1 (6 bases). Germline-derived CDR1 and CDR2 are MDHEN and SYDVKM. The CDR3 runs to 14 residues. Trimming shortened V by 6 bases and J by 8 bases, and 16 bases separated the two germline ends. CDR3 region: CASRLSGVAEKLFF. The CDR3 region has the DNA TGTGCCAGCAGACTTTCAGGGGTCGCGGAAAAACTGTTTTTT.

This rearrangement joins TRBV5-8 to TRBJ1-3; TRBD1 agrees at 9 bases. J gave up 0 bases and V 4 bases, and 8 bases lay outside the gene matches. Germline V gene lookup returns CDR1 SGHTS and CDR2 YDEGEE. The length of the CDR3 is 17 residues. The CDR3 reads CASSPGTGIVSGNTIYF. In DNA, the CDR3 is TGTGCCAGCAGCCCTGGGACAGGGATCGTCTCTGGAAACACCATATATTTT.

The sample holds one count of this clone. CDR3 DNA sequence: TGCAGCGTTGATTTCGGAGTAGAGACCCAGTACTTC. This encodes CSVDFGVETQYF. The chain is built from TRBV29-1 and TRBJ2-5, with D unresolved. Germline CDR1 reads SQVTM; CDR2 reads ANQGSEA. V was trimmed by 3 bases and J by 4 bases, leaving 9 bases between them. There are 12 residues in the CDR3.

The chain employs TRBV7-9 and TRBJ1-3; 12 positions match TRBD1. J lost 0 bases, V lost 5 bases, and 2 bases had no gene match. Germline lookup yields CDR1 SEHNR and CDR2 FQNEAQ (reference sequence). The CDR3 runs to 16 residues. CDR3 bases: TGTGCCAGCAGCACGGGACAGGGGGCCTCTGGAAACACCATATATTTT. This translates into CASSTGQGASGNTIYF.

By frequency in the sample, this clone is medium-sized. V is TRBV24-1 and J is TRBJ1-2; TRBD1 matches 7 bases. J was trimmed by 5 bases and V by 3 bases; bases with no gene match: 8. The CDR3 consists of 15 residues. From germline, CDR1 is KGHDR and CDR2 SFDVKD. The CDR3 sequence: CATSDRTTGIYGYTF. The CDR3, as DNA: TGTGCCACCAGTGATCGAACGACAGGGATATATGGCTACACCTTC.

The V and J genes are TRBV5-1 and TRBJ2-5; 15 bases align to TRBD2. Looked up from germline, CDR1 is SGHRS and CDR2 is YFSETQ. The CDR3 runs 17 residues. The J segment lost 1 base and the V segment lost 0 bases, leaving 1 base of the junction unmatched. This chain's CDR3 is CASSLGTSGRVQETQYF. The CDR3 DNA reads TGCGCCAGCAGCTTGGGGACTAGCGGGAGGGTCCAAGAGACCCAGTACTTC. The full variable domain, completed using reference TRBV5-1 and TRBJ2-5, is KAGVTQTPRYLIKTRGQQVTLSCSPISGHRSVSWYQQTPGQGLQFLFEYFSETQRNKGNFPGRFSGRQFSNSRSEMNVSTLELGDSALYLCASSLGTSGRVQETQYFGPGTRLLVL.